This T cell receptor (beta chain) emerged from a study of blood T cells in healthy people across ages (dated by TCRdb to the mid-2010s). Broadly, across the study: In model experiments, template switching captured roughly one uniquely barcoded TCR beta cDNA molecule for every two T cells. Using deep sequencing normalized with unique cDNA molecular identifiers, the study measured how TCR beta repertoire diversity changes with age. Donors were grouped into four age groups: young (average roughly 17 years), middle-aged (roughly 38), aged (around 66) and long-lived (approximately 78). To avoid experimental bias, donors of different ages were spread randomly across the sequencing lanes. For two donors (one aged 18 to 29 and one aged 80 or older), the study analyzed two additional independent replicas of 1 million unique cDNA reads from the same blood draw. The full study reports these points: As age increased, observed TCR beta diversity per million T cells dropped in a roughly linear way, and a significant reduction was already evident by age 40. Estimates of total diversity from one million sequenced T cells were regarded as lower bounds and underestimates. Compared with the aged group, the long-lived group had more naive CD4+ T cells, fewer expanded clones and increased TCR diversity, a pattern suggesting age selection. The CMV infection status of donors was not known, potentially confounding age-related changes in expanded clonotypes. Because profiling used bulk unsorted PBMCs, naive and antigen-experienced compartments could not be compared conclusively. The percentage of naive T cells measured by flow cytometry correlated strongly with observed TCR beta diversity.

Libraries were built with 5' RACE. A second roughly 6 to 11 cycle PCR used a sample-barcoded 5' primer and a J-beta primer mix. A template-switch 5' adaptor carrying 12 random nucleotides introduced a unique molecular identifier onto each TCR beta cDNA molecule. Each sample yielded at least 2.5 million CDR3-containing paired-end reads. The Mint cDNA synthesis kit, primed by a TRBC-specific oligonucleotide, was used to synthesize first-strand cDNA from all RNA. Following uracil-DNA glycosylase treatment, a first 18-cycle PCR with universal primers M1SS and BC2_uni_R was performed on all cDNA. The original methods were these. Normalization of each sample was performed by random selection of 1 million high-quality reads, each carrying a distinct molecular identifier. Reads sharing molecular identifiers were discarded rather than binned into consensus sequences. CDR3 identification, clonotype clustering and error correction used MiTCR with a Q25 quality threshold and the strictest error-elimination algorithm. A nonparametric unseen species model with Euler transformation was used to estimate lower-bound total TCR beta diversity. The raw public data were reprocessed by TCRdb itself: fastp quality trimming at Q25, MiXCR clonotype calling, in-frame beta chains only. Records with the same CDR3 protein are collapsed into one entry carrying the most frequent genes and DNA. It is TCRdb's table, rather than the study itself, that gives the V and J calls and clone size. The sample profile shows around 2 million distinct CDR3 sequences; about 39% of them were found once. 23% of the sample lies in the top ten.

The roughly 39 donors, aged about 6 to 95 years, were systemically healthy Caucasian individuals from Russia. Each donor gave ten milliliters of peripheral blood, drawn into EDTA-treated Vacutainer tubes. Ficoll-Paque density-gradient centrifugation was used to isolate PBMCs, with at least 6.5 million per sample. Total RNA was extracted from PBMCs with Trizol reagent, with at least 5 micrograms obtained per sample. Naive CD45RAhigh/CD27high T cell percentages were measured by flow cytometry on a PBMC aliquot from every donor. This clonotype occurred a few times. The clone's antigen remains unknown. Within one base of it there is no much larger clone, and no base qualities were kept. Including the terminal cysteine and phenylalanine, the CDR3 comprises 15 residues. This entry keeps only the CDR3 DNA: 45 bases, framed from base 1. CDR1 and CDR2 were assigned from the germline V gene as SGHTA and FQGTGA. The trim is 1 base for V and 3 bases for J, with a gap of 12 bases between the germline ends.

The TCR sequence derives from a human donor in good health. The sample consisted of blood. The chain links TRBV7-3 with TRBJ1-1; the D gene assignment is ambiguous. The CDR3 reads as follows: CASSLSGRPYTEAFF. The nucleotides read TGTGCCAGCAGCTTAAGCGGGCGGCCCTACACTGAAGCTTTCTTT. When the CDR3 is completed using the reference TRBV7-3 and TRBJ1-1 genes on either side, the full variable domain is GAGVSQTPSNKVTEKGKYVELRCDPISGHTALYWYRQSLGQGPEFLIYFQGTGAADDSGLPNDRFFAVRPEGSVSTLKIQRTERGDSAVYLCASSLSGRPYTEAFFGQGTRLTVV.